A selection of T cell receptor beta chains follows, all from one sample in a study of blood T cells in healthy people across ages. TCRdb re-called the 5' RACE reads through MiXCR, storing one row per CDR3 protein. The sample contains 790,000 or so distinct CDR3 sequences, about 45% of which appear only once. The source material was blood. The receptors come from an elderly man in good health. Both conserved end residues are part of each CDR3. D genes are given only for firm matches. Rows give clone size only sometimes, using once, few, many, or a class for an expanded clone.

D: TRBD2; J: TRBJ2-1; length: 14; size: few; V: TRBV6-1; DNA: TGTGCCAGCGGCTTGAGCGGGAGTAACAATGAGCAGTTCTTC; CDR3: CASGLSGSNNEQFF
D: TRBD1; J: TRBJ2-3; length: 16; size: -; V: TRBV20-1; DNA: TGCAGTGCTAGCCGGATCGGACAGGGGAACACAGATACGCAGTATTTT; CDR3: CSASRIGQGNTDTQYF
D: -; J: TRBJ2-5; length: 15; size: few; V: TRBV4-3; DNA: TGCGCCAGCAGCCCGCTAAGCGGGTCGCAAGAGACCCAGTACTTC; CDR3: CASSPLSGSQETQYF
D: TRBD2; J: TRBJ2-1; length: 13; size: -; V: TRBV6-2/TRBV6-3; DNA: TGTGCCAGCAGTTCGACTAGCGCCAATGAGCAGTTCTTC; CDR3: CASSSTSANEQFF
D: -; J: TRBJ2-7; length: 13; size: -; V: TRBV7-2; DNA: TGTGCCAGCAGCTTATCACCGCGGGACGAGCAGTACTTC; CDR3: CASSLSPRDEQYF
D: TRBD1; J: TRBJ1-2; length: 13; size: few; V: TRBV30; DNA: TGTGCCTGGAGCGCACAGGGGGCCTATGGCTACACCTTC; CDR3: CAWSAQGAYGYTF
D: -; J: TRBJ2-3; length: 15; size: -; V: TRBV24-1; DNA: TGTGCCACCAGTGATCCCTTGGGGAGCACAGATACGCAGTATTTT; CDR3: CATSDPLGSTDTQYF
D: -; J: TRBJ2-1; length: 14; size: -; V: TRBV3-1; DNA: TGTGCCAGCAGCCAACACCCGGCACTCAATGAGCAGTTCTTC; CDR3: CASSQHPALNEQFF
D: -; J: TRBJ2-5; length: 16; size: -; V: TRBV2; DNA: TGTGCCAGCAGTGAAGGGAAAGGTAGCGGTGGAGAGACCCAGTACTTC; CDR3: CASSEGKGSGGETQYF
D: TRBD2; J: TRBJ2-3; length: 15; size: -; V: TRBV9; DNA: TGTGCCAGCAGCGTAGGACTAGCGACCACAGATACGCAGTATTTT; CDR3: CASSVGLATTDTQYF
D: TRBD1; J: TRBJ1-2; length: 15; size: -; V: TRBV20-1; DNA: TGCAGTGCTAGAGCAAAACAGGGGGATAACTATGGCTACACCTTC; CDR3: CSARAKQGDNYGYTF
D: -; J: TRBJ1-2; length: 13; size: -; V: TRBV6-1; DNA: TGTGCCAGCAGTCGCGCCGGAAACTATGGCTACACCTTC; CDR3: CASSRAGNYGYTF
D: TRBD2; J: TRBJ2-2; length: 16; size: once; V: TRBV2; DNA: TGTGCCAGCAGTGATAGCGGGCTTATGAGGACCGGGGAGCTGTTTTTT; CDR3: CASSDSGLMRTGELFF
D: -; J: TRBJ2-5; length: 13; size: -; V: TRBV20-1; DNA: TGCAGTGCTAGTCGGGCAGGATGGGAGACCCAGTACTTC; CDR3: CSASRAGWETQYF
D: TRBD1; J: TRBJ2-7; length: 14; size: many; V: TRBV5-1; DNA: TGCGCCAGCAGCTGGGGGACAGCGGCTAAGGAGCAGTACTTC; CDR3: CASSWGTAAKEQYF
D: -; J: TRBJ2-7; length: 15; size: -; V: TRBV20-1; DNA: TGCAGTGCTAGCGAACCGGGACCCCAGGGCCTGGAGCAGTACTTC; CDR3: CSASEPGPQGLEQYF
D: TRBD1; J: TRBJ1-1; length: 16; size: -; V: TRBV3-1; DNA: TGTGCCAGCAGCCAAGATGAGACAGGGAGGGTTTGTGAAGCTTTCTTT; CDR3: CASSQDETGRVCEAFF
D: TRBD2; J: TRBJ2-5; length: 16; size: -; V: TRBV11-2; DNA: TGTGCCAGCAGCTTAATCGGGCTAGCGGGATCTGGGACCCAGTACTTC; CDR3: CASSLIGLAGSGTQYF
D: -; J: TRBJ2-2; length: 13; size: -; V: TRBV20-1; DNA: TGCAGTGCTAGACTATTGGTAGCCGGGGAGCTGTTTTTT; CDR3: CSARLLVAGELFF
D: -; J: TRBJ1-2; length: 13; size: -; V: TRBV7-2; DNA: TGTGCCAGCAGCTTAGCTCAGTACTATGGCTACACCTTC; CDR3: CASSLAQYYGYTF
D: -; J: TRBJ2-3; length: 14; size: -; V: TRBV9; DNA: TGTGCCAGCAGCGTAAGTGGGCGCACAGATACGCAGTATTTT; CDR3: CASSVSGRTDTQYF
D: -; J: TRBJ2-7; length: 14; size: few; V: TRBV20-1; DNA: TGCAGTGCTAGAGATCACAAGGCCTCCTACGAGCAGTACTTC; CDR3: CSARDHKASYEQYF
D: -; J: TRBJ2-5; length: 14; size: -; V: TRBV5-5; DNA: TGTGCCAGCAGCTTCTCTGGGGTGGGAGAGACCCAGTACTTC; CDR3: CASSFSGVGETQYF
D: TRBD2; J: TRBJ2-2; length: 14; size: -; V: TRBV28; DNA: TGTGCCAGCAGATTAGCGGGACGGACCGGGGAGCTGTTTTTT; CDR3: CASRLAGRTGELFF